Listed here are 18 T cell receptor beta chains from one sample, sequenced in a study of blood T cell repertoires in COVID-19. The assay was immunoSEQ multiplex PCR, and TCRdb's table has in-frame clones only and misses some. Of about 100,000 clones in the sample, 75% to 90% were seen once. Source material: peripheral blood. The receptors shown here come from a human donor in a cohort sampled during active COVID-19.

This chain links TRBV5-6 with TRBJ1-1, with D perhaps matching TRBD1 (5 bases). CDR3 length: 13 residues. Germline-derived CDR1 and CDR2 are SGHDT and YYEEEE. V was trimmed by 4 bases and J by 7 bases, leaving 14 bases between them. The CDR3 spells CASSHGGGFEAFF. The CDR3 bases are TGTGCCAGCAGCCATGGGGGAGGTTTTGAAGCTTTCTTT.

There are a few counts of this clone. This chain connects TRBV18 to TRBJ1-4; D is ambiguous. V gave up 2 bases and J gave up 5 bases, with 6 bases separating them. The CDR3 has 13 residues. The V gene's germline CDR1 is KGHSH and CDR2 LQKENI. The CDR3 sequence is CASSPVENEKLFF. CDR3 in DNA: TGTGCCAGCTCACCAGTCGAGAATGAAAAACTGTTTTTT.

The chain combines TRBV5-1 with TRBJ2-7; D perhaps matches TRBD1 (5 bases). Trimming took off 1 base at V and 6 bases at J, with 23 bases between the two ends. CDR1 and CDR2 from the germline V gene are SGHRS and YFSETQ. The CDR3 spans 17 residues. The CDR3 reads CASSLNPPDSLLAEQYF. CDR3 nucleotides: TGCGCCAGCAGCTTGAATCCGCCAGACAGTTTGTTGGCCGAGCAGTACTTC.

The rearrangement uses TRBV3-1 (or the pseudogene TRBV3-2) and TRBJ1-1; possible D gene TRBD1, 5 bases. The CDR3 consists of 15 residues. The germline V and J ends were trimmed by 2 bases and 3 bases, with 13 bases remaining between them. Germline V gives CDR1 LGHDT, CDR2 YNNKEL (reference sequence). Here the CDR3 reads CASSQSFREDTEAFF. The CDR3 DNA reads as TGTGCCAGCAGCCAAAGTTTCAGGGAGGACACTGAAGCTTTCTTT.

This chain uses TRBV7-9 with TRBJ1-1; 8 nucleotides align to TRBD1. After removal of 5 bases from V and 8 bases from J, the junction contained 4 bases not matched to a gene. Germline assignment: CDR1 SEHNR and CDR2 FQNEAQ (reference sequence). CDR3 length: 12 amino acids. This chain's CDR3 is CASSPDRVEAFF. CDR3 sequence (DNA): TGTGCCAGCAGCCCGGACAGGGTGGAAGCTTTCTTT.

The rearrangement uses TRBV19 and TRBJ2-7, with D maybe TRBD2 (6 bases). Germline lookup yields CDR1 LNHDA and CDR2 SQIVND (reference sequence). The CDR3 is 14 amino acids. The V end lost 6 bases, the J end lost 7 bases, and 19 bases lay between the germline ends. CDR3 region: CASSHGGTAREQYF. CDR3 DNA: TGTGCCAGTAGCCATGGGGGGACGGCGAGGGAGCAGTACTTC. The complete variable domain, with remaining parts taken from reference TRBV19 and TRBJ2-7, reads DGGITQSPKYLFRKEGQNVTLSCEQNLNHDAMYWYRQDPGQGLRLIYYSQIVNDFQKGDIAEGYSVSREKKESFPLTVTSAQKNPTAFYLCASSHGGTAREQYFGPGTRLTVT.

The V gene is TRBV28, the J gene TRBJ1-4; D is undetermined. The V end was cut by 1 base, the J end by 5 bases, with 11 bases between. The CDR3 covers 15 residues. Germline loops: CDR1 MDHEN, CDR2 SYDVKM. The CDR3 spells CASSLSGGGNEKLFF. As DNA, the CDR3 is TGTGCCAGCAGTTTATCGGGTGGAGGGAATGAAAAACTGTTTTTT. The whole variable domain, remainder taken from reference TRBV28 and TRBJ1-4, is DVKVTQSSRYLVKRTGEKVFLECVQDMDHENMFWYRQDPGLGLRLIYFSYDVKMKEKGDIPEGYSVSREKKERFSLILESASTNQTSMYLCASSLSGGGNEKLFFGSGTQLSVL.

The rearrangement links TRBV5-1 to TRBJ2-3; weak D call: TRBD1 (5 bases). The CDR3 extends over 15 amino acids. V lost 0 bases to trimming and J lost 4 bases, with 12 bases between them. The germline gives CDR1 SGHRS, CDR2 YFSETQ. The CDR3 spells CASSLALGLADTQYF. The CDR3 coding sequence is TGCGCCAGCAGCTTGGCATTGGGGCTTGCAGATACGCAGTATTTT.

The chain recombines TRBV5-4 with TRBJ2-7, with D perhaps matching TRBD2 (6 bases). V lost 0 bases and J lost 6, with 16 bases in between. Germline CDR1 and CDR2: SGHNT and YYREEE (reference sequence). The CDR3 runs 15 residues. The CDR3 sequence is CASSLGGDGALEQYF. The CDR3 coding sequence is TGTGCCAGCAGCTTGGGGGGGGACGGGGCTCTCGAGCAGTACTTC. Drawing the rest from reference TRBV5-4 and TRBJ2-7, the complete variable domain is ETGVTQSPTHLIKTRGQQVTLRCSSQSGHNTVSWYQQALGQGPQFIFQYYREEENGRGNFPPRFSGLQFPNYSSELNVNALELDDSALYLCASSLGGDGALEQYFGPGTRLTVT.

This chain connects TRBV4-3 to TRBJ1-2, with a possible D match to TRBD1 (5 bases). In germline, CDR1 is LGHNA, CDR2 YSLEER. This CDR3 is 13 amino acids long. V shed 2 bases and J shed 7 bases, with 11 bases lying between them. In DNA form, the CDR3 reads TGCGCCAGCAGCCAACCAGGGATCGCTGGCTACACCTTC. This translates into CASSQPGIAGYTF.

V usage is TRBV6-2 or TRBV6-3 and J usage is TRBJ2-1, with D maybe TRBD1 (5 bases). Germline V CDR1 and CDR2: MNHEY, SVGEGT. The V and J ends lost 0 bases and 0 bases respectively, with 9 bases between them. CDR3 size: 16 residues. CDR3 loop: CASSYSRQGSYNEQFF. As DNA, the CDR3 is TGTGCCAGCAGTTACTCGAGGCAGGGCTCCTACAATGAGCAGTTCTTC.

The V gene is TRBV3-1 (or the pseudogene TRBV3-2), the J gene TRBJ2-1, with a tentative D call TRBD2 (5 bases). The CDR3 covers 16 residues. V gave up 3 bases and J gave up 0 bases, with 12 bases separating them. Germline V gives CDR1 LGHDT, CDR2 YNNKEL (reference sequence). In DNA, the CDR3 is TGTGCCAGCAGCCACATCGGGGAGAGCTCCTACAATGAGCAGTTCTTC. This gives the protein CASSHIGESSYNEQFF.

The DNA for the CDR3 is TGTGCCGGGGGGAGAGAGCAGCTTTACGAGCAGTACTTC. The encoded protein is CAGGREQLYEQYF. V is TRBV2 and J is TRBJ2-7, with D possibly being TRBD2 (6 bases). From germline, CDR1 is SNHLY and CDR2 FYNNEI. V was pared by 11 bases and J by 4 bases, with 18 bases between. The CDR3 contains 13 residues.

The chain carries TRBV7-2 and TRBJ1-1; D perhaps matches TRBD1 (5 bases). The CDR3 sequence is 14 residues long. V lost 5 bases and J 1 base, leaving 11 bases between the germline ends. Germline CDR1 is SGHTA and CDR2 is FQGNSA. As DNA, the CDR3 is TGTGCCAGCAGCCCCCGCGGGGCGAACACTGAAGCTTTCTTT. This translates into CASSPRGANTEAFF.

V gene TRBV5-4 combines with J gene TRBJ2-1, with 9 bases fitting TRBD1. With 0 bases clipped from V and 5 bases from J, the junction kept 9 bases outside the gene matches. The CDR3 loop spans 17 amino acids. Germline V lookup: CDR1 SGHNT, CDR2 YYREEE (reference sequence). The CDR3 spells CASSLGGGTGKHNEQFF. The CDR3 DNA reads TGTGCCAGCAGCTTGGGGGGCGGGACAGGGAAGCACAATGAGCAGTTCTTC.

This clone appeared once. The genes are TRBV28 and TRBJ1-4; 7 positions agree with TRBD1. Germline V CDR1 and CDR2: MDHEN, SYDVKM. The CDR3 consists of 14 residues. Losses at the gene ends were 7 bases for V and 10 bases for J; bases not matched to a gene: 12. The CDR3 DNA is TGTGCCAGCAACCCACAGGGGTTGGTAGGAAAACTGTTTTTT. Its protein is CASNPQGLVGKLFF.

This sequence joins TRBV7-9 and TRBJ2-7; no clear D gene. The CDR3 contains 14 residues. Germline loops: CDR1 SEHNR, CDR2 FQNEAQ (reference sequence). Trimming took off 4 bases at V and 7 bases at J, with 17 bases between the two ends. The DNA of the CDR3 is TGTGCCAGCAGCTCCTTACCGGTTCTCGGGGAGCAGTACTTC. This gives the protein CASSSLPVLGEQYF.

The chain recombines TRBV7-8 with TRBJ2-2, with 9 bases identical to TRBD1. The germline CDR1 and CDR2 sequences are SGHVS and FQNEAQ. The CDR3 consists of 16 residues. Trimming at V came to 5 bases and at J to 5 bases, leaving 9 bases not matched to a gene. CDR3 in DNA: TGTGCCAGCAGCCTTGGGACAGGGATATGGACCGGGGAGCTGTTTTTT. Translation gives CASSLGTGIWTGELFF.